Listed below are T cell receptor beta chains from one sample, sequenced in a study of CD8 T cells in Susac syndrome. MiXCR, applied by TCRdb to the immunoSEQ multiplex PCR reads, yields one record per CDR3 protein. The data contain 150,000 to 200,000 distinct CDR3 sequences, about 91% of them singletons. The sequencing input was CD4+ T cells from PBMCs. The receptors originated from a human donor in good health. Each CDR3 is given with its conserved first and last residue. Each record gives: J gene, D gene, clone size, V gene, CDR3 protein, CDR3 DNA. A D gene is named only where the DNA matches it firmly. Some rows mark clone size as missing; the rest say once, few, many or name a class of expanded clone.

TRBJ2-1 TRBD2 NA TRBV19 CASSIVGAGRPTSSYNEQFF TGTGCCAGTAGTATAGTTGGAGCGGGACGACCCACTAGCTCCTACAATGAGCAGTTCTTC
TRBJ2-7 NA NA TRBV5-1 CANTVTGLYEQYF TGCGCCAACACGGTTACAGGGTTGTACGAGCAGTACTTC
TRBJ2-7 NA once TRBV5-6 CASSLWTSYEQYF TGTGCCAGCAGCTTATGGACGAGCTACGAGCAGTACTTC
TRBJ2-7 NA NA TRBV7-2 CASSVQGYEQYF TGTGCCAGCAGCGTACAGGGATACGAGCAGTACTTC
TRBJ2-7 TRBD2 once TRBV6-5 CASSYSYTSGARARYEQYF TGTGCCAGCAGTTACTCGTACACTAGCGGGGCCCGGGCACGGTACGAGCAGTACTTC
TRBJ1-4 TRBD1 NA TRBV2 CASTMGQVFEKLFF TGTGCCAGCACTATGGGACAGGTGTTCGAAAAACTGTTTTTT
TRBJ2-2 TRBD2 NA TRBV6-6 CASLPTSGRTGELFF TGTGCCAGCTTACCGACTAGCGGGAGGACCGGGGAGCTGTTTTTT
TRBJ1-3 NA once TRBV7-2 CASSFPVSSGNTIYF TGTGCCAGCAGCTTCCCAGTGAGCTCTGGAAACACCATATATTTT
TRBJ1-6 NA NA TRBV7-2 CASTYQGGDNSPLHF TGTGCCAGCACCTACCAGGGAGGGGATAATTCACCCCTCCACTTT
TRBJ2-7 NA NA TRBV20-1 CSARDNPYDPLASYEQYF TGCAGTGCTAGAGACAACCCCTATGACCCGCTAGCGAGCTACGAGCAGTACTTC
TRBJ2-3 NA NA TRBV19 CASGAQGTDTQYF TGTGCCAGCGGGGCACAGGGCACAGATACGCAGTATTTT
TRBJ2-7 TRBD1 NA TRBV9 CASSVAGTGSPYEQYF TGTGCCAGCAGCGTAGCTGGGACAGGCTCCCCCTACGAGCAGTACTTC
TRBJ2-7 TRBD1 NA TRBV18 CASSPGDRAYEQYF TGTGCCAGCTCACCAGGGGACAGGGCCTACGAGCAGTACTTC
TRBJ2-7 TRBD2 NA TRBV6-2/TRBV6-3 CASSSGTSGGKYEQYF TGTGCCAGCAGCTCCGGGACTAGCGGGGGAAAGTACGAGCAGTACTTC
TRBJ2-2 TRBD2 NA TRBV28 CASSSAGLAGPRDTGELFF TGTGCCAGCAGTTCCGCGGGACTAGCGGGGCCGAGGGACACCGGGGAGCTGTTTTTT
TRBJ1-1 NA NA TRBV4-3 CASSQDRRENTEAFF TGCGCCAGCAGCCAAGATCGGCGGGAAAACACTGAAGCTTTCTTT
TRBJ1-5 TRBD1 NA TRBV5-1 CASSSDGGTGGQPQHF TGCGCCAGCAGCTCGGATGGAGGGACAGGGGGTCAGCCCCAGCATTTT
TRBJ2-2 TRBD1 NA TRBV4-3 CASSQRRDRYTGELFF TGCGCCAGCAGCCAGAGAAGGGACAGATACACCGGGGAGCTGTTTTTT
TRBJ2-7 NA NA TRBV19 CARGGDARAYEQYF TGTGCCAGAGGGGGGGACGCAAGAGCCTACGAGCAGTACTTC
TRBJ1-2 TRBD1 NA TRBV27 CASSFSDRGVSYGYTF TGTGCCAGCAGTTTCTCCGACAGGGGGGTAAGCTATGGCTACACCTTC
TRBJ2-7 TRBD1 once TRBV6-2/TRBV6-3 CASSHGQGLSYEQYF TGTGCCAGCAGTCACGGACAGGGACTTTCCTACGAGCAGTACTTC
TRBJ2-1 TRBD1 NA TRBV27 CASTIISGQESSYNEQFF TGTGCCAGCACCATAATATCGGGACAGGAAAGCTCCTACAATGAGCAGTTCTTC
TRBJ2-2 NA NA TRBV20-1 CSARGEVPNTGELFF TGCAGTGCTAGAGGGGAGGTACCGAACACCGGGGAGCTGTTTTTT
TRBJ2-5 NA NA TRBV19 CASSILSGQETQYF TGTGCCAGTAGTATATTGAGTGGACAAGAGACCCAGTACTTC
TRBJ1-1 NA NA TRBV6-5 CASSYWGQPNTEAFF TGTGCCAGCAGTTACTGGGGGCAGCCGAACACTGAAGCTTTCTTT
TRBJ2-1 NA once TRBV5-1 CASSFGGVNSEQFF TGCGCCAGCAGCTTTGGCGGGGTAAACAGTGAGCAGTTCTTC
TRBJ2-7 NA NA TRBV5-1 CASSLAGNPHEQYF TGCGCCAGCAGCTTGGCCGGGAACCCCCACGAGCAGTACTTC
TRBJ2-5 TRBD1 NA TRBV6-6 CASSRTGIGKTQYF TGTGCCAGCAGCCGGACAGGGATCGGGAAGACCCAGTACTTC
TRBJ2-3 NA NA TRBV29-1 CSVEDLLLEGTDTQYF TGCAGCGTTGAAGATCTCCTCCTTGAAGGCACAGATACGCAGTATTTT
TRBJ1-5 NA NA TRBV2 CASSDQATGNQPQHF TGTGCCAGCAGTGACCAGGCCACAGGGAATCAGCCCCAGCATTTT
TRBJ2-3 TRBD2 NA TRBV7-2 CASSFDGGAPGQYF TGTGCCAGCAGCTTCGACGGGGGGGCCCCTGGGCAGTATTTT
TRBJ1-2 NA NA TRBV28 CASSSPARDGYGYTF TGTGCCAGCAGTTCCCCCGCCAGGGATGGGTATGGCTACACCTTC
TRBJ1-4 NA NA TRBV9 CASSVGGAAGEKLFF TGTGCCAGCAGCGTAGGAGGGGCTGCGGGGGAAAAACTGTTTTTT
TRBJ2-7 TRBD1 few TRBV20-1 CSARDETGLKREQYF TGCAGTGCTAGAGATGAGACAGGGCTTAAACGCGAGCAGTACTTC
TRBJ2-5 TRBD1 NA TRBV2 CASRQGAGETQYF TGTGCCAGCAGGCAGGGGGCTGGGGAGACCCAGTACTTC
TRBJ2-1 NA NA TRBV3-1 CASSQGLTGSSYNEQFF TGTGCCAGCAGCCAAGGGTTGACGGGAAGCTCCTACAATGAGCAGTTCTTC
TRBJ2-7 NA NA TRBV28 CASNEGYEQYF TGTGCCAGCAACGAAGGATACGAGCAGTACTTC
TRBJ2-1 NA NA TRBV7-2 CASSLDLARYNEQFF TGTGCCAGCAGCTTAGATCTCGCCCGTTACAATGAGCAGTTCTTC
TRBJ2-3 NA once TRBV29-1 CSVLGDGHTDTQYF TGCAGCGTTCTCGGTGACGGTCACACAGATACGCAGTATTTT
TRBJ2-5 TRBD2 NA TRBV20-1 CSARGPAGYQETQYF TGCAGTGCTAGAGGACCAGCGGGATACCAAGAGACCCAGTACTTC
TRBJ2-7 NA NA TRBV6-2/TRBV6-3 CASSYRRGILSYEQYF TGTGCCAGCAGTTACCGACGGGGCATCCTCTCCTACGAGCAGTACTTC
TRBJ1-1 NA NA TRBV3-1 CASGTLNTEAFF TGTGCCAGCGGGACACTTAACACTGAAGCTTTCTTT
TRBJ2-3 TRBD1 NA TRBV23-1 CASSHRTGWFDTQYF TGCGCCAGCAGTCACAGGACAGGGTGGTTTGATACGCAGTATTTT
TRBJ1-5 NA NA TRBV5-6 CASSRGRHNQPQHF TGTGCCAGCAGCCGGGGACGGCACAATCAGCCCCAGCATTTT
TRBJ1-5 NA NA TRBV7-9 CVPGRDPNQPQHF TGTGTCCCGGGGAGGGACCCCAATCAGCCCCAGCATTTT
TRBJ2-1 TRBD1 NA TRBV15 CATSRSGTGVYNEQFF TGTGCCACCAGCAGATCCGGGACAGGGGTTTACAATGAGCAGTTCTTC
TRBJ1-2 NA few TRBV6-1 CASSPTQSGYTF TGTGCCAGCAGTCCCACTCAGTCTGGCTACACCTTC
TRBJ1-5 NA once TRBV3-1 CASSQDHLDQPQHF TGTGCCAGCAGCCAAGATCATTTGGATCAGCCCCAGCATTTT